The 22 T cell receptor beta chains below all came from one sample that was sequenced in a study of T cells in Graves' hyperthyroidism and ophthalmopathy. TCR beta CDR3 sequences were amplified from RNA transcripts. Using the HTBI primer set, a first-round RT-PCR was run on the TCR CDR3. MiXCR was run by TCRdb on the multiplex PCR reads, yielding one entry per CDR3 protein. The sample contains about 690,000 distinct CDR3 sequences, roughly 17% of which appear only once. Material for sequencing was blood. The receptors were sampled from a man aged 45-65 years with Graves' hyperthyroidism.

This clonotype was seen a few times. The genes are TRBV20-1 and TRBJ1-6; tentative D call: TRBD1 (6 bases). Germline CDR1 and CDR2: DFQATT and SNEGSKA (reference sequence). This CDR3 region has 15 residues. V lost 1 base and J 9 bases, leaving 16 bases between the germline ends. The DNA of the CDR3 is TGCAGTGCTAGAGCAGCAGAGACAGGTCGTTCACCCCTCCACTTT. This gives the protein CSARAAETGRSPLHF.

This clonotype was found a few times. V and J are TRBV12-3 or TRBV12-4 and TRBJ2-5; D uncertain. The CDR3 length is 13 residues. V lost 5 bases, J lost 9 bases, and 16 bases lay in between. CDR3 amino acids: CASSPGPGRSQYF. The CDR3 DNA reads TGTGCCAGCAGTCCCGGGCCTGGCCGGTCCCAGTACTTC.

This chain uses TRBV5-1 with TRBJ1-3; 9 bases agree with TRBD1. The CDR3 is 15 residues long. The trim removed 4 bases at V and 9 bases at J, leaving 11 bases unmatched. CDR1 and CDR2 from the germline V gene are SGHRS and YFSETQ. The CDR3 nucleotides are TGCGCCAGCAGCCCCCAAACAGGGGGCCATAGCACCATATATTTT. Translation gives CASSPQTGGHSTIYF.

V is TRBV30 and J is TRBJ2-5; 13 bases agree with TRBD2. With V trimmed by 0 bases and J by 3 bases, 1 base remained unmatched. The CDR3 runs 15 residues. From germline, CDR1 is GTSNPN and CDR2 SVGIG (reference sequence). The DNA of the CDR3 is TGTGCCTGGAGTGTGGGGACTAGCGGGGAAGAGACCCAGTACTTC. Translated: CAWSVGTSGEETQYF.

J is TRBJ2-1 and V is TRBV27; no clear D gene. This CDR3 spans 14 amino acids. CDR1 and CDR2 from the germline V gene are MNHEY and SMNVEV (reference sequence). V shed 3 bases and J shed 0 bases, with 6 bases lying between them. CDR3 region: CASSFTSSYNEQFF. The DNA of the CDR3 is TGTGCCAGCAGTTTTACAAGCTCCTACAATGAGCAGTTCTTC.

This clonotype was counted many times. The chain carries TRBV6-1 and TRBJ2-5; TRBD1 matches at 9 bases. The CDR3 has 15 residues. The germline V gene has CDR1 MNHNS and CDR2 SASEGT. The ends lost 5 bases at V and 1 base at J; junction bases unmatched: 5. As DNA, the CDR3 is TGTGCCAGCAGTTCCGGACAGGGGATCCAAGAGACCCAGTACTTC. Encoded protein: CASSSGQGIQETQYF.

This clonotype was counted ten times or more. CDR3 residues: CATSSAKESPLHF. CDR3 DNA: TGTGCCACCAGCAGCGCTAAGGAATCACCCCTCCACTTT. The chain combines TRBV15 with TRBJ1-6, with unresolved D. V lost 3 bases and J 10 bases, leaving 10 bases between the germline ends. The germline gives CDR1 LNHNV, CDR2 YYDKDF (reference sequence). The CDR3 is 13 residues long.

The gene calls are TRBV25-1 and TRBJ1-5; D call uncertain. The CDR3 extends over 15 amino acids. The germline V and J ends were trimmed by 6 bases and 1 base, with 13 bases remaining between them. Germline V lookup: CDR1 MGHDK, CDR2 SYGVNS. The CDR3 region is CASRGEGVSNQPQHF. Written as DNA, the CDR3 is TGTGCCAGCAGAGGAGAGGGAGTAAGCAATCAGCCCCAGCATTTT.

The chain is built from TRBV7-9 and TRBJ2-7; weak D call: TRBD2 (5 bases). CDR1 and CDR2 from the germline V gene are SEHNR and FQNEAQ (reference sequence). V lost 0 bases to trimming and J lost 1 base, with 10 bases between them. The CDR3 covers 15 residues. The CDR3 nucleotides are TGTGCCAGCAGCTTAGCGCTCGGGGTTTCCTACGAGCAGTACTTC. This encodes CASSLALGVSYEQYF.

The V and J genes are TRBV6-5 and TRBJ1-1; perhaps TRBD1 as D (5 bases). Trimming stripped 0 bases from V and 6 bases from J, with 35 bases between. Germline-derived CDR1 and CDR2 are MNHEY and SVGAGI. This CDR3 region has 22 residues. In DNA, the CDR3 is TGTGCCAGCAGTTACTCGAGGGGAGTTCTGCGAGTGGGGCGCGAGTACGAACCTGAAGCTTTCTTT. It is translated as CASSYSRGVLRVGREYEPEAFF.

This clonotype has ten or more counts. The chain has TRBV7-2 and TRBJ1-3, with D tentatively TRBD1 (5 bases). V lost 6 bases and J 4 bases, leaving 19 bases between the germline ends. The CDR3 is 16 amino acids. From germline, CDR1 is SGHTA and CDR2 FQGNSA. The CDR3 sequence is CASSPAGRVAGNTIYF. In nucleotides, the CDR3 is TGTGCCAGCAGTCCGGCGGGCAGGGTGGCAGGAAACACCATATATTTT. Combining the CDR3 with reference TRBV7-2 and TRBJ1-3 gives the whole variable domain GAGVSQSPSNKVTEKGKDVELRCDPISGHTALYWYRQSLGQGLEFLIYFQGNSAPDKSGLPSDRFSAERTGGSVSTLTIQRTQQEDSAVYLCASSPAGRVAGNTIYFGEGSWLTVV.

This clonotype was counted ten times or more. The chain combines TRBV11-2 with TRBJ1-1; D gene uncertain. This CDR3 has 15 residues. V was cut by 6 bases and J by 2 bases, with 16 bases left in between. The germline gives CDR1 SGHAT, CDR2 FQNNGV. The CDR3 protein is CASSSRATGNTEAFF. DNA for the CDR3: TGTGCCAGCAGTTCGCGGGCTACCGGAAACACTGAAGCTTTCTTT.

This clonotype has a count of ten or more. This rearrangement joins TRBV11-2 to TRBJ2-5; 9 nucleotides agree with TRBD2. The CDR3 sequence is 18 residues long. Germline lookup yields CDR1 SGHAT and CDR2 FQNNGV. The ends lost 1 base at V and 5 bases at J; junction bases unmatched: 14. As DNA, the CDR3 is TGTGCCAGCAGCTTAGTAGGTGGCGGGAGGGCCTTTCGGGAGACCCAGTACTTC. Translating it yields CASSLVGGGRAFRETQYF.

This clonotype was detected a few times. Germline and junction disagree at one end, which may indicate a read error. In DNA form, the CDR3 reads TGTGCCAGCAGCGTAACCGGGACAGGGCTTCAAGAGACCCAGTACTTC. The encoded protein is CASSVTGTGLQETQYF. The chain recombines TRBV7-3 with TRBJ2-5, with 9 bases that match TRBD1. The CDR3 runs to 16 residues. Germline V gives CDR1 SGHTA, CDR2 FQGTGA.

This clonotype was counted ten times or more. In DNA form, the CDR3 reads TGTGCCAGCAGTTCAGGAGGGGCCAAAAACATTCAGTACTTC. This sequence encodes CASSSGGAKNIQYF. The V call is TRBV28, the J call TRBJ2-4; possible D gene TRBD2, 6 bases. The length of the CDR3 is 14 residues. V lost 4 bases and J lost 1, with 8 bases in between. Germline V lookup: CDR1 MDHEN, CDR2 SYDVKM.

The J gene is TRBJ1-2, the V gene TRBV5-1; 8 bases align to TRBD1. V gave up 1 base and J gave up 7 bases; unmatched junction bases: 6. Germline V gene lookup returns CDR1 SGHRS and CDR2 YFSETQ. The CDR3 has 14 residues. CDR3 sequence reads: CASSLQQGESGYTF. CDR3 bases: TGCGCCAGCAGCTTGCAACAGGGGGAAAGTGGCTACACCTTC.

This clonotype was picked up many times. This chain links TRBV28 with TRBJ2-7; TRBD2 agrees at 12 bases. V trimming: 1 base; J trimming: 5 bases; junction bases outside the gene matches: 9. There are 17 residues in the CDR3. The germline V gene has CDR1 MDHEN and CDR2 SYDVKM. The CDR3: CASSLFWRTSGTDEQYF. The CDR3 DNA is TGTGCCAGCAGTTTATTTTGGAGGACTAGCGGGACAGACGAGCAGTACTTC. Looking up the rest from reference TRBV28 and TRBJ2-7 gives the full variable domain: DVKVTQSSRYLVKRTGEKVFLECVQDMDHENMFWYRQDPGLGLRLIYFSYDVKMKEKGDIPEGYSVSREKKERFSLILESASTNQTSMYLCASSLFWRTSGTDEQYFGPGTRLTVT.

The CDR3: CASSTVGTGTQETQYF. The CDR3 nucleotides read TGTGCCAGCTCGACGGTGGGGACAGGGACCCAAGAGACCCAGTACTTC. The chain recombines TRBV2 with TRBJ2-5, with TRBD1 identical over 9 bases. V dropped 8 bases and J dropped 1; count of bases not matched to a gene: 11. This CDR3 has 16 residues. Germline V gene lookup returns CDR1 SNHLY and CDR2 FYNNEI. Full variable domain (missing parts from reference TRBV2 and TRBJ2-5): EPEVTQTPSHQVTQMGQEVILRCVPISNHLYFYWYRQILGQKVEFLVSFYNNEISEKSEIFDDQFSVERPDGSNFTLKIRSTKLEDSAMYFCASSTVGTGTQETQYFGPGTRLLVL.

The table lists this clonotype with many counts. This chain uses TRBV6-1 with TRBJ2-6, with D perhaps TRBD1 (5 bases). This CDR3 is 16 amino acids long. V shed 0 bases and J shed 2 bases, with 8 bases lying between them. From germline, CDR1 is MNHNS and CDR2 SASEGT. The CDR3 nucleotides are TGTGCCAGCAGTGAAGCAAAGGGGCCTGGGGCCAACGTCCTGACTTTC. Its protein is CASSEAKGPGANVLTF.

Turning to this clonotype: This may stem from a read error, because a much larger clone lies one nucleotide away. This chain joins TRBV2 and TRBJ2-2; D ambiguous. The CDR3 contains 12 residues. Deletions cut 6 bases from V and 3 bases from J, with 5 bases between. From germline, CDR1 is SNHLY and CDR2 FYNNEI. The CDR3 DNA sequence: TGTGCCAGCAGAGTTGACACCGGGGAGCTGTTTTTT. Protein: CASRVDTGELFF.

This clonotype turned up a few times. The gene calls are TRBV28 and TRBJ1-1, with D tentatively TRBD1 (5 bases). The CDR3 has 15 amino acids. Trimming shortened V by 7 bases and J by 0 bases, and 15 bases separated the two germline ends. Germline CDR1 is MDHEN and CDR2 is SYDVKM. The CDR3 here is CASNPDTRLNTEAFF. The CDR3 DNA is TGTGCCAGCAATCCGGACACCCGATTGAACACTGAAGCTTTCTTT.

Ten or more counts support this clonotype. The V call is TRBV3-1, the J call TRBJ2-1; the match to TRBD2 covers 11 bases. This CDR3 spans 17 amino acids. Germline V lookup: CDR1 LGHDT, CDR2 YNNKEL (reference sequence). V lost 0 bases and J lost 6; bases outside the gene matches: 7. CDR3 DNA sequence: TGTGCCAGCAGCCAAGATTTAGCGGGAGGGCCGACCAATGAGCAGTTCTTC. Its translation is CASSQDLAGGPTNEQFF.